This is a list of T cell receptor beta chains from one sample in a study of vaccination and CD4 T cells after COVID-19. No antigen is known for these receptors. MiXCR, run by TCRdb on the PCR reads, gives a single entry per CDR3 protein. The sample contains 20,000 to 25,000 distinct CDR3 sequences, roughly two fifths of which appear only once. The sequenced sample was CD4+ T cells from blood, cultured in vitro, obtained before SARS-CoV-2 vaccination. The receptors stem from a human donor who had recovered from COVID-19. CDR3s leave out the opening cysteine and the closing phenylalanine or tryptophan. Each record gives: D gene, V gene, J gene, CDR3 protein. A D gene is named only where the DNA matches it firmly.

D: NA
V: TRBV4-1
J: TRBJ1-5
CDR3: ASSQVIVGVRQPQH

D: NA
V: TRBV6-5
J: TRBJ2-6
CDR3: ASSYSWGTTGANVLT

D: TRBD2
V: TRBV20-1
J: TRBJ2-7
CDR3: SASGAGTSAYEQY

D: NA
V: TRBV6-5
J: TRBJ2-2
CDR3: ASSWGTNTGELF

D: NA
V: TRBV14
J: TRBJ1-2
CDR3: ASSHLPGGNYGYT

D: TRBD1
V: TRBV2
J: TRBJ2-7
CDR3: ASKGQGVYEQY

D: NA
V: TRBV11-3
J: TRBJ2-2
CDR3: ASSLGTANTGELF

D: NA
V: TRBV24-1
J: TRBJ1-2
CDR3: ATSDTYGYT

D: NA
V: TRBV19
J: TRBJ2-5
CDR3: ASSNTIRGETQY

D: TRBD2
V: TRBV6-2/TRBV6-3
J: TRBJ2-5
CDR3: ASRGLAGGGETQY